This TCR beta chain is drawn from a study of T cell responses to AZD1222 COVID-19 vaccine. Trimming took 3 bases from V and 1 from J, leaving 3 bases between them. This CDR3 has 13 residues. Per germline, CDR1 LGHNA and CDR2 YNFKEQ. TCRdb's copy holds only in-frame clones and misses some; the assay was immunoSEQ multiplex PCR. The sample has around 130,000 clones, about 91% seen once; the top ten hold about 4.4%. This chain uses TRBV4-2 with TRBJ2-2; D not resolved. Source: peripheral blood, taken on day 0 of AZD1222 vaccination. This receptor was taken from an adult in good health. The DNA of the CDR3 is TGTGCCAGCAGCCATGAGAACACCGGGGAGCTGTTTTTT. It translates to CASSHENTGELFF.